This TCR beta chain was captured in a study of CD8 T cell repertoires and HIV-1 epitope variants. Overall study: Enriched T cells were co-cultured with equal numbers of autologous T cell-negative antigen-presenting cells. Broader study findings: The TAALDMSHF plasma variant had no responses, unlike KF9 (about 5 clonotypes) and HW9 (one).

In the case of this clone: Its antigen remains unknown.

Generated by immunoSEQ multiplex PCR, the TCRdb table keeps only in-frame clones and is missing some. The repertoire includes under 7,500 clones, roughly 70% of them detected once, and about 40% sits in the top ten. The germline V gene encodes CDR1 SGDLS and CDR2 YYNGEE. J was trimmed by 9 bases and V by 2 bases; bases with no gene match: 16. This CDR3 spans 17 amino acids. The V gene is TRBV9, the J gene TRBJ2-1; 8 bases agree with TRBD1. Sample: cultured CD8+ T cells derived from PBMCs. The receptor was isolated from a male donor with HIV. In DNA form, the CDR3 reads TGTGCCAGCAGCGTCTCCCCAGGGGGCCCTCGGCCACCTGAGCAGTTCTTC. It is translated as CASSVSPGGPRPPEQFF.